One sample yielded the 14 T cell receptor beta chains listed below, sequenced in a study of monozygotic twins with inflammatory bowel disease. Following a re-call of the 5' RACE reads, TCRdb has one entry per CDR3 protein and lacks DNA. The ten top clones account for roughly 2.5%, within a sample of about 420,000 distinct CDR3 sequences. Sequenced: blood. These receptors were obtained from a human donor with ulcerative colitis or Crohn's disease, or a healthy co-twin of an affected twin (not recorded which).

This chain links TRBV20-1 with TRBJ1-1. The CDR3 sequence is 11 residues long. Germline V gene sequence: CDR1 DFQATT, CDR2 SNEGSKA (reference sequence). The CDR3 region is CSASDNTEAFF.

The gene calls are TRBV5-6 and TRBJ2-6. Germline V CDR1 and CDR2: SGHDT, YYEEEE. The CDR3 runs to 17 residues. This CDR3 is CASSLGPPQAGANVLTF.

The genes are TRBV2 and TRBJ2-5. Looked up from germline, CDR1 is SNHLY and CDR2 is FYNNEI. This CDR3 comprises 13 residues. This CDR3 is CASTTQVRETQYF.

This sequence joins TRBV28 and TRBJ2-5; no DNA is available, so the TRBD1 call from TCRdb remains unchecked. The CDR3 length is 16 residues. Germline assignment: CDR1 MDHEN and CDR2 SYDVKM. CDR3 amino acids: CASSWWGQGAGETQYF.

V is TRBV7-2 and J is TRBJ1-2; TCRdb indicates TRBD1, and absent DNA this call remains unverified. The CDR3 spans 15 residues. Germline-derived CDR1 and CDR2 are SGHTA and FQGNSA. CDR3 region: CASSLAAGAGYGYTF.

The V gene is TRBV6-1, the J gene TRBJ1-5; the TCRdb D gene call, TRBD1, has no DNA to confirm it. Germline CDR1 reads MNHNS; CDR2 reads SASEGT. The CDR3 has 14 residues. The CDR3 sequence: CASSTDSRNQPQHF.

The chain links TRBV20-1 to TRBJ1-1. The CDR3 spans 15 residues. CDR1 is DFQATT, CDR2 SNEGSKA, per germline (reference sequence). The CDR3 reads CSVQILGIWNTEAFF.

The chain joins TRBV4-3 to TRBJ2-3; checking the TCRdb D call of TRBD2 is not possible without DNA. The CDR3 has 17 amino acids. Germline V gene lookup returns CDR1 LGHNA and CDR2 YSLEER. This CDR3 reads CASSQDAGLAPPESQYF.

The CDR3 is CASSATGLPRAKNIQYF. This sequence joins TRBV9 and TRBJ2-4; TCRdb outputs TRBD2, but without DNA this stays unchecked. CDR3 length: 17 amino acids. Germline V gene data show CDR1 as SGDLS and CDR2 as YYNGEE. Supplemented by reference TRBV9 and TRBJ2-4, the full variable domain reads DSGVTQTPKHLITATGQRVTLRCSPRSGDLSVYWYQQSLDQGLQFLIQYYNGEERAKGNILERFSAQQFPDLHSELNLSSLELGDSALYFCASSATGLPRAKNIQYFGAGTRLSVL.

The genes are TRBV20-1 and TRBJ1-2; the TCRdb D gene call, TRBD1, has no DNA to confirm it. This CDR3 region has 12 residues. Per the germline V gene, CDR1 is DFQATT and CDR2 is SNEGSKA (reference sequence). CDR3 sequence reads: CSAPRDFYGYTF.

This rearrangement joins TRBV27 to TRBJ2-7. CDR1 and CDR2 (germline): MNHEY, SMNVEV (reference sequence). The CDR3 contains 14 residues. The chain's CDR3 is CASSLSGRAHEQYF.

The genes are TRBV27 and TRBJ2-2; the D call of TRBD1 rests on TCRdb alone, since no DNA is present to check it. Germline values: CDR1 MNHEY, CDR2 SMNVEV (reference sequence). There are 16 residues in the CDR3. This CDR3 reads CASSFPGPPYTGELFF.

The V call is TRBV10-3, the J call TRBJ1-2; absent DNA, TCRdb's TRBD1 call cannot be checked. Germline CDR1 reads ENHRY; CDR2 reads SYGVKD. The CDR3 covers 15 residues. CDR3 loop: CAIRRQGQANYGYTF.

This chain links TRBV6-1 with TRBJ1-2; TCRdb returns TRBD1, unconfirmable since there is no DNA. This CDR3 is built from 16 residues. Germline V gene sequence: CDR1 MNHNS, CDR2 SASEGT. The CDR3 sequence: CASSSNTGDWGYGYTF.